The text below deals with one TCR beta chain. Seattle-derived patients entered the study during active infection and were followed longitudinally. As processed by the authors: The assay estimated nucleated cells by amplifying reference gene primers. Clones were sequenced by immunoSEQ multiplex PCR, and TCRdb holds only the in-frame ones, with some missing. Clone size and the V and J calls come from that table; the DNA yielded D and trimming. Here the sample spans 200,000 to 250,000 clones, more than 85% being singletons. This entry belongs to a study of blood T cell repertoires in COVID-19. Study in general: Acute and convalescent COVID-19 samples came from the United States, Italy and Spain. T cells, B-cell-depleted T cells, or PBMCs provided the cDNA or gDNA that served as material.

Material: peripheral blood. This clonotype originated in a man aged 60 to 75 with COVID-19, enrolled during active disease.

The CDR3 bases are TGTGCCAGCAGTGTATGGACAGGGCGGGGCGATGAGCAGTTCTTC. Translated: CASSVWTGRGDEQFF. The chain links TRBV2 to TRBJ2-1; 8 nucleotides agree with TRBD1. The J segment lost 8 bases and the V segment lost 4 bases, leaving 10 bases of the junction unmatched. The CDR3 runs 15 residues. CDR1 is SNHLY, CDR2 FYNNEI, per germline.